This TCR beta chain was recovered during a study of blood T cell repertoires in COVID-19. Repertoires were generated with immunoSEQ multiplex PCR, while TCRdb's copy carries only in-frame clones and drops some. In the table there are a few hundred thousand clones, about four fifths of which are singletons. Germline loops: CDR1 MDHEN, CDR2 SYDVKM. The ends lost 6 bases at V and 6 bases at J; junction bases unmatched: 11. This CDR3 comprises 15 residues. The specimen sequenced was peripheral blood. This chain links TRBV28 with TRBJ1-1, with TRBD1 matching over 9 bases. This sequence was found in a human donor with acute or convalescent COVID-19. The donor label of this sample is uncertain. In nucleotides, the CDR3 is TGTGCCAGCAGCACAGGGGGCACTTTTAACGCTGAAGCTTTCTTT. It yields the protein CASSTGGTFNAEAFF.